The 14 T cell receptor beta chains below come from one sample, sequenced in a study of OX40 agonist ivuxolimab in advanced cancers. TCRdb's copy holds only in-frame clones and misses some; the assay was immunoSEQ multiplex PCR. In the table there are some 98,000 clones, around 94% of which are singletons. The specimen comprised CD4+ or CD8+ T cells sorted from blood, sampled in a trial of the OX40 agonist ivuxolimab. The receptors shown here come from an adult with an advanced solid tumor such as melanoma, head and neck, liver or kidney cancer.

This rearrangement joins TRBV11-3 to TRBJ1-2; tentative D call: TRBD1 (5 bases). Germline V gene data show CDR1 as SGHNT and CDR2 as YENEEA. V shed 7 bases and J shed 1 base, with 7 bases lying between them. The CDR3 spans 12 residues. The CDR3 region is CASKGFNYGYTF. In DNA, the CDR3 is TGTGCCAGCAAGGGGTTTAACTATGGCTACACCTTC.

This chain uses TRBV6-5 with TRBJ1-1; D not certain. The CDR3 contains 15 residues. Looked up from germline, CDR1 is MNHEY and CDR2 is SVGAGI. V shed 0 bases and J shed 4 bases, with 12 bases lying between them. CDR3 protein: CASSYSADRSTEAFF. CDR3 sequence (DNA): TGTGCCAGCAGTTACTCAGCCGATCGTAGCACTGAAGCTTTCTTT.

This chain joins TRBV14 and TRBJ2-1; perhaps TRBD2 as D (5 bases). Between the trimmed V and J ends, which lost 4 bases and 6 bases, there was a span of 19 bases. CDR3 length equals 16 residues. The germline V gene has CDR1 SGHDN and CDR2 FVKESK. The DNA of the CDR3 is TGTGCCAGCAGCCTTCGGAGGTACCCTCCGGGCAATGAGCAGTTCTTC. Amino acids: CASSLRRYPPGNEQFF. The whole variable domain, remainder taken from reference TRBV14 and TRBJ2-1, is EAGVTQFPSHSVIEKGQTVTLRCDPISGHDNLYWYRRVMGKEIKFLLHFVKESKQDESGMPNNRFLAERTGGTYSTLKVQPAELEDSGVYFCASSLRRYPPGNEQFFGPGTRLTVL.

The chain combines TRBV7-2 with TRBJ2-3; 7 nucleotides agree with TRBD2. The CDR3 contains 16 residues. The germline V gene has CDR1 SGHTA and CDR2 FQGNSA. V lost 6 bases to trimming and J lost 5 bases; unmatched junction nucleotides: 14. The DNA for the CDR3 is TGTGCCAGCAGAATTAGAAGGCCTGGGAGGGTAGATACGCAGTATTTT. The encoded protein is CASRIRRPGRVDTQYF.

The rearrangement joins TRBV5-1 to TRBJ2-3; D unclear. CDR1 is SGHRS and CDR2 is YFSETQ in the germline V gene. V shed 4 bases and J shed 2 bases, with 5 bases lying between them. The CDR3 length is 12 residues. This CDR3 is CASSPHTDTQYF. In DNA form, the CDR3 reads TGCGCCAGCAGCCCGCACACAGATACGCAGTATTTT.

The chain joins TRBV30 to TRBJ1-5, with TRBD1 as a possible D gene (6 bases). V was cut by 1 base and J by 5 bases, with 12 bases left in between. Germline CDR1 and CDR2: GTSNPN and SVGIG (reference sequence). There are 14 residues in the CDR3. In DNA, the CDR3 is TGTGCCTGGAGTGGGGGGCGGCAGGATCAGCCCCAGCATTTT. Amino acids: CAWSGGRQDQPQHF.

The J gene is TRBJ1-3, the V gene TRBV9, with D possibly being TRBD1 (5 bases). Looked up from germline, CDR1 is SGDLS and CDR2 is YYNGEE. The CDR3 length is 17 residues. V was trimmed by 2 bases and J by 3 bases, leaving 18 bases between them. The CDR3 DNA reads TGTGCCAGCAGCGTGTTAGGACAATCAGGAAGTGGAAACACCATATATTTT. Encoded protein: CASSVLGQSGSGNTIYF.

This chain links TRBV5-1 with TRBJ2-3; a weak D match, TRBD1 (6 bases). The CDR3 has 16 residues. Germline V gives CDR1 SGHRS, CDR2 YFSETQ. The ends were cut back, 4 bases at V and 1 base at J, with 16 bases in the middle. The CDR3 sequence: CASSRSGQIRTDTQYF. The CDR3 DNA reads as TGCGCCAGCAGCCGTTCGGGACAAATACGCACAGATACGCAGTATTTT.

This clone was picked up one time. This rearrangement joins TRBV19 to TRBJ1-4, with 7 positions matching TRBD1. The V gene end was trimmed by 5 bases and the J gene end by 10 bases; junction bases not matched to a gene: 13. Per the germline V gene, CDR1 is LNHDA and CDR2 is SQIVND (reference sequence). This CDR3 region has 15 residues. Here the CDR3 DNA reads TGTGCCAGTAGTCCCCATAGGACAGGTCGCGGAAAACTGTTTTTT. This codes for CASSPHRTGRGKLFF.

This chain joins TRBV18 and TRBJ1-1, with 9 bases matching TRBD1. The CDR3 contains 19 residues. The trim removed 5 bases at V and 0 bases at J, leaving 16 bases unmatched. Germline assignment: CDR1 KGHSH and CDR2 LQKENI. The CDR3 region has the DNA TGTGCCAGCTCAAACGAAGGGACAGGGTCGATGAGTATGAACACTGAAGCTTTCTTT. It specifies CASSNEGTGSMSMNTEAFF. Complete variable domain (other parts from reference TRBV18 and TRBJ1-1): NAGVMQNPRHLVRRRGQEARLRCSPMKGHSHVYWYRQLPEEGLKFMVYLQKENIIDESGMPKERFSAEFPKEGPSILRIQQVVRGDSAAYFCASSNEGTGSMSMNTEAFFGQGTRLTVV.

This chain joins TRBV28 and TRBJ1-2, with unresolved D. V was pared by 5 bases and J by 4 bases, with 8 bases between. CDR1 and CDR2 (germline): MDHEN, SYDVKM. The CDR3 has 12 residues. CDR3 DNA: TGTGCCAGCAGTCTTCGTCTCTATGGCTACACCTTC. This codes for CASSLRLYGYTF.

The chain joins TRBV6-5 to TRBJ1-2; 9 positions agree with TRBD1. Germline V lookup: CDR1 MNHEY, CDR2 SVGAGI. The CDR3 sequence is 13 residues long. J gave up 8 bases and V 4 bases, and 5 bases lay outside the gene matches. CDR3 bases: TGTGCCAGCAGTTCCTCGACAGGGGGAGGCTACACCTTC. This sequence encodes CASSSSTGGGYTF.

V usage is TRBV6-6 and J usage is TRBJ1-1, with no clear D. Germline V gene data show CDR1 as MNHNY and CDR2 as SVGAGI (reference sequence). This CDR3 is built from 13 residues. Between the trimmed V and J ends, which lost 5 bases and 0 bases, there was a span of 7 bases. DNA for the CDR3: TGTGCCAGCAGTGGGGTTCTGAACACTGAAGCTTTCTTT. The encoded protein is CASSGVLNTEAFF.

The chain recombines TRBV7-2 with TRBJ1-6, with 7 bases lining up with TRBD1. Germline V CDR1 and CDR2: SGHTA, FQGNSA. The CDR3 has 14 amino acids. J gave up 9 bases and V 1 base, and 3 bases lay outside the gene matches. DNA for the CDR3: TGTGCCAGCAGCTTAGAACAGGGGATTTCACCCCTCCACTTT. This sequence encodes CASSLEQGISPLHF.